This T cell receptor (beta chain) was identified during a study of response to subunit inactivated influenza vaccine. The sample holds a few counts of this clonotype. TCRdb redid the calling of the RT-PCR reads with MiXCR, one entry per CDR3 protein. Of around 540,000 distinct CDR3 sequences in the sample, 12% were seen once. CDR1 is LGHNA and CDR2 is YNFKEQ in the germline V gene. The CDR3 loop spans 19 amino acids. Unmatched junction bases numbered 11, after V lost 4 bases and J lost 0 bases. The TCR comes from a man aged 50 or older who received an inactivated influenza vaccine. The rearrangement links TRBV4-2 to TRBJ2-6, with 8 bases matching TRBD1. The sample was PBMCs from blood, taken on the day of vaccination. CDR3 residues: CASSPPTGGPLSGANVLTF. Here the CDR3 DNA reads TGTGCCAGCAGCCCCCCTACAGGGGGTCCCCTCTCTGGGGCCAACGTCCTGACTTTC.